Included here is one TCR beta chain sequence, with context. What it recognizes is unknown. cDNA libraries of TCR beta carried unique molecular identifiers. Some 500,000 cDNA molecules were obtained per 1 to 10 million input T cells. Each CDR3 protein is one row after TCRdb ran MiXCR on the PCR reads. The table records fewer than 900,000 distinct CDR3 sequences, more than 45% of them present only once. Trimming took 3 bases from V and 4 from J, leaving 25 bases between them. The germline V gene encodes CDR1 SGDLS and CDR2 YYNGEE. The CDR3 is 18 residues long. This specimen comes from a study of post-analysis software for immune sequencing data. Study outcomes and limitations: A few TRBV segments occurring more often in patients than controls included TRBV5-6, TRBV5-1 and TRBV20-1.

J is TRBJ1-2 and V is TRBV9; maybe TRBD1 (6 bases). The clonotype was recovered from a girl aged 5 to 17 with multiple sclerosis. The material sequenced was blood. The CDR3 here is CASSANRETSAGTYGYTF. As DNA, the CDR3 is TGTGCCAGCAGCGCGAACAGGGAGACCTCGGCCGGGACCTATGGCTACACCTTC.